The rows below give T cell receptor beta chains drawn from one sample of a study of blood T cell repertoires in COVID-19. The assay was immunoSEQ multiplex PCR, and TCRdb's table has in-frame clones only and misses some. The sample shows 200,000 to 300,000 clones, roughly 90% of them seen only once. Sequencing was performed on peripheral blood. The source is a human donor in a cohort sampled during active COVID-19. CDR3s include the opening cysteine and the closing phenylalanine or tryptophan. Clone size is not always given. Where it is, it says once, few, many or a class for expanded clones.

V gene	J gene	CDR3 length	clone size	CDR3 protein
TRBV6-5	TRBJ1-2	14	-	CASINHGGSGGYTF
TRBV19	TRBJ2-1	14	-	CASSKGQSLSEQFF
TRBV6-2/TRBV6-3	TRBJ2-1	14	-	CASSPGDVANEQFF
TRBV27	TRBJ2-7	12	-	CAGKRGSYEQYF
TRBV27	TRBJ2-7	13	-	CASKELGLYEQYF
TRBV20-1	TRBJ1-1	11	few	CSRQGGTEAFF
TRBV20-1	TRBJ1-2	11	-	CSVATLYGYTF
TRBV16	TRBJ1-6	14	-	CASSIDRGRSPLHF
TRBV5-1	TRBJ1-1	14	-	CASSFQRGNTEAFF
TRBV23-1	TRBJ1-2	18	-	CASSQLLDWGGPNYGYTF
TRBV6-1	TRBJ1-2	15	-	CASSEEGARNYGYTF
TRBV4-2	TRBJ1-4	15	few	CASSQDGTGNEKLFF
TRBV6-5	TRBJ2-7	13	-	CARLDRPPYEQYF
TRBV5-6	TRBJ1-6	15	-	CASSSQTLREPALHF
TRBV7-8	TRBJ1-1	17	once	CASTLLRRQELDTEAFF
TRBV4-1	TRBJ2-7	13	-	CASSDRGSYEQYF
TRBV5-1	TRBJ1-2	17	-	CASSLELSRAENYGYTF
TRBV6-1	TRBJ2-5	16	-	CASSEPPGQGGETQYF
TRBV19	TRBJ1-1	15	once	CASSIGPASNTEAFF
TRBV9	TRBJ2-3	15	once	CASSVGGGGTDTQYF
TRBV6-2/TRBV6-3	TRBJ2-7	12	-	CASSYEYHEQYF
TRBV9	TRBJ1-1	18	-	CASSVSEAVSLVNTEAFF
TRBV7-9	TRBJ2-7	12	-	CASSLGWAEQYF
TRBV5-4	TRBJ2-1	14	-	CASSLGGVYNEQFF
TRBV27	TRBJ1-1	15	-	CASSLGRGRNTEAFF
TRBV6-1	TRBJ1-6	13	-	CASSEAQRRPLHF
TRBV7-2	TRBJ2-3	14	-	CASTVQAGSDTQYF